This T cell receptor beta chain stems from a study of blood T cell repertoires in COVID-19. As originally analysed: The authors estimated nucleated cell counts from reference gene primer amplification. Repertoires were generated with immunoSEQ multiplex PCR, while TCRdb's copy carries only in-frame clones and drops some. The V and J calls and clone size were taken over from that table, and D and trimming were inferred from the DNA. The table has 100,000 to 150,000 clones, around 80% seen once. The CDR3 runs 15 residues. From germline, CDR1 is SGHNT and CDR2 YENEEA. V gave up 5 bases and J gave up 0 bases, with 11 bases separating them. Enrollees, roughly 18 to 95 years old, lived in approximately 24 US areas.

This sequence was found in a man aged 35 to 55 with acute COVID-19. The chain combines TRBV11-3 with TRBJ2-1; D call uncertain. Specimen: PBMCs or T cells enriched from blood (not recorded which). The CDR3 nucleotides read TGTGCCAGCAGCCCGCAAGCTGGCTCCTACAATGAGCAGTTCTTC. It translates to CASSPQAGSYNEQFF.